The TCR beta chain under discussion was sequenced for a study of T cells in Graves' hyperthyroidism and ophthalmopathy. Study-level findings and limits: Progression to ophthalmopathy was predicted a median of 6.5 months early.

This clonotype came up many times. As yet, its antigen is unknown. Per the germline V gene, CDR1 is SQVTM and CDR2 is ANQGSEA. There are 12 residues in the CDR3. V was pared by 1 base and J by 9 bases, with 12 bases between. The source material, RNA transcripts, was used to amplify TCR beta CDR3 regions. HTBI primers were used for first-round RT-PCR of the TCR CDR3. TCRdb itself ran the multiplex PCR reads through MiXCR, one entry per CDR3 protein. The sample includes hundreds of thousands of distinct CDR3 sequences, roughly 46% of them seen just once. The sequence derives from an adult man with Graves' disease, either hyperthyroidism or ophthalmopathy (not recorded which). The chain couples TRBV29-1 to TRBJ1-1; D gene uncertain. Sequenced input: peripheral blood or thyroid tissue (not recorded which). The CDR3: CSVEGVETQAFF. CDR3 bases: TGCAGCGTTGAAGGCGTCGAGACCCAAGCTTTCTTT.